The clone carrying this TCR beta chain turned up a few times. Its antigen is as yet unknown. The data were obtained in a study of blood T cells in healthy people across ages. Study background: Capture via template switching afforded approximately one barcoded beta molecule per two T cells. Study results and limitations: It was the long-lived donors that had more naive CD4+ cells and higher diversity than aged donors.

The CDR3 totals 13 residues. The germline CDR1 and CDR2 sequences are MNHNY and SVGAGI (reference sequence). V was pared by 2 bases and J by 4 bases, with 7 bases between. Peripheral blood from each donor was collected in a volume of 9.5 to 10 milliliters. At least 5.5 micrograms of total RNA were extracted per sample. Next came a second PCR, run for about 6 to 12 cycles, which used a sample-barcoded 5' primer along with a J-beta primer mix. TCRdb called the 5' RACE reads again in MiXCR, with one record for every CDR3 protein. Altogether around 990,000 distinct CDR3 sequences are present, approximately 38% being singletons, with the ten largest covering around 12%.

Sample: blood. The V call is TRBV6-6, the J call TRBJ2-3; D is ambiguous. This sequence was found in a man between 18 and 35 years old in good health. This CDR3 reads CASSYAGSDTQYF. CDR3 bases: TGTGCCAGCAGTTACGCCGGGTCAGATACGCAGTATTTT.